This TCR beta chain was recovered during a study of cytomegalovirus exposure and HLA in healthy donors. General study points: TCR beta V segments were, for the most part, productive about 87% or about 30% of the time in an earlier analysis.

This CDR3 is built from 16 residues. With 4 bases removed from V and 0 bases from J, the gap between germline ends came to 12 bases. Germline V gene data show CDR1 as LGHNA and CDR2 as YSLEER. The PCR was carried out with 60 Vbeta primers and 13 Jbeta primers. The authors' processing: About 9.9 million of the roughly 80 million unique TCR beta chains counted in a later analysis were shared. This table comes from immunoSEQ multiplex PCR, and its TCRdb copy is limited to in-frame clones, with some not included. V and J calls plus clone size are reproduced from that table; the DNA served to infer D and trimming. The sample has 37,000 or so clones, around 81% seen once. On this clone itself: Its specificity is unknown.

This chain links TRBV4-3 with TRBJ1-4; D gene unclear. Sequencing input: PBMCs. This receptor was obtained from a woman in her forties in good health and CMV-seronegative. CDR3 coding DNA: TGCGCCAGCAGCCTCGACTCGAAGGCAACTAATGAAAAACTGTTTTTT. Translated, it gives CASSLDSKATNEKLFF.